These T cell receptor beta chains were read from a single sample in a study of T cell responses to AZD1222 COVID-19 vaccine. Profiled with immunoSEQ multiplex PCR; TCRdb holds only in-frame clones, not every one. The profile shows about 130,000 clones, about 85% of them singletons. The sample was peripheral blood, taken on day 0 of AZD1222 vaccination. The receptors here all came from an adult in good health. Each CDR3 is given with its conserved first and last residue. D genes are given only for firm matches.

d_call,v_call,j_call,cdr3_aa,cdr3_nt
NA,TRBV7-2,TRBJ2-2,CASSSRASYLSTGELFF,TGTGCCAGCAGCTCAAGAGCCAGCTATTTGAGCACCGGGGAGCTGTTTTTT
NA,TRBV29-1,TRBJ1-1,CSARVLNTEAFF,TGCAGCGCGAGGGTTTTGAACACTGAAGCTTTCTTT
TRBD2,TRBV4-2,TRBJ2-7,CASSTAGTNEQYF,TGTGCCAGCAGCACTGCCGGGACTAACGAGCAGTACTTC
NA,TRBV3-1/TRBV3-2,TRBJ1-6,CASSQRGASYNSPLHF,TGTGCCAGCAGCCAGCGGGGGGCATCCTATAATTCACCCCTCCACTTT
NA,TRBV27,TRBJ2-5,CASSLSLETQYF,TGTGCCAGCAGTTTATCCTTGGAGACCCAGTACTTC
NA,TRBV11-3,TRBJ2-2,CASSSVGTGGELFF,TGTGCCAGCAGCTCCGTGGGGACTGGGGGGGAGCTGTTTTTT
TRBD2,TRBV29-1,TRBJ2-3,CSVRPLAGDQPLDTQYF,TGCAGCGTTAGGCCGCTAGCGGGGGACCAACCACTAGATACGCAGTATTTT
TRBD2,TRBV3-1/TRBV3-2,TRBJ2-1,CASSQNVGGGNEQFF,TGTGCCAGCAGCCAAAATGTGGGCGGGGGCAATGAGCAGTTCTTC
NA,TRBV11-1,TRBJ1-1,CASSPRRNTEAFF,TGTGCCAGCAGTCCGAGGAGGAACACTGAAGCTTTCTTT
NA,TRBV5-1,TRBJ1-1,CASSLESMNTEAFF,TGCGCCAGCAGCTTGGAGTCCATGAACACTGAAGCTTTCTTT